Below, 23 T cell receptor beta chains from the same sample are listed, as sequenced in a study of cytomegalovirus exposure and HLA in healthy donors. The PCR had 60 Vbeta and 13 Jbeta primers. Measured with immunoSEQ multiplex PCR; TCRdb has only the in-frame clones, and not every one. The profile shows 100,000 to 150,000 clones, around 85% of them singletons. The sequenced material came from PBMCs. These receptors were collected from a boy aged 5-17 years in good health and CMV-seronegative.

The chain combines TRBV14 with TRBJ1-5; 7 bases map to TRBD1. The CDR3 is 14 amino acids. Germline V lookup: CDR1 SGHDN, CDR2 FVKESK. With V trimmed by 6 bases and J by 3 bases, 5 bases remained unmatched. The CDR3 coding sequence is TGTGCCAGCAGTCGAGAGGGGGCCAATCAGCCCCAGCATTTT. It specifies CASSREGANQPQHF.

The rearrangement joins TRBV19 to TRBJ1-2; 9 nucleotides align to TRBD1. This CDR3 spans 16 amino acids. Germline V lookup: CDR1 LNHDA, CDR2 SQIVND (reference sequence). V lost 4 bases and J lost 0; bases outside the gene matches: 6. The CDR3 spells CASSTGQGKANYGYTF. The CDR3 coding sequence is TGTGCCAGTAGTACCGGACAGGGGAAGGCTAACTATGGCTACACCTTC. Full variable domain (missing parts from reference TRBV19 and TRBJ1-2): DGGITQSPKYLFRKEGQNVTLSCEQNLNHDAMYWYRQDPGQGLRLIYYSQIVNDFQKGDIAEGYSVSREKKESFPLTVTSAQKNPTAFYLCASSTGQGKANYGYTFGSGTRLTVV.

The chain combines TRBV4-3 with TRBJ2-7; perhaps TRBD1 as D (6 bases). The CDR3 spans 16 residues. Trimming shortened V by 1 base and J by 2 bases, and 15 bases separated the two germline ends. Germline V gene sequence: CDR1 LGHNA, CDR2 YSLEER. The CDR3: CASSQGPDRSTYEQYF. CDR3 nucleotides: TGCGCCAGCAGCCAAGGTCCCGACAGGAGCACCTACGAGCAGTACTTC.

The V and J genes are TRBV29-1 and TRBJ1-2, with 9 nucleotides matching TRBD1. The CDR3 is 15 residues long. Germline V lookup: CDR1 SQVTM, CDR2 ANQGSEA. Trimming took 5 bases from V and 5 from J; bases not matched to a gene: 12. The CDR3 nucleotides are TGCAGCGTTCCGACAGGGGGTTATCGTCCATATGGCTACACCTTC. Its translation is CSVPTGGYRPYGYTF.

V and J are TRBV5-4 and TRBJ2-3; 10 bases match TRBD2. The germline V gene encodes CDR1 SGHNT and CDR2 YYREEE (reference sequence). The CDR3 is made up of 14 amino acids. Germline trimming cut 5 bases from V and 3 bases from J; bases unmatched to any gene: 3. As DNA, the CDR3 is TGTGCCAGCAGTCCGACTAGCGGGACAGATACGCAGTATTTT. Amino acids: CASSPTSGTDTQYF.

The chain carries TRBV29-1 and TRBJ1-2; TRBD1 agrees at 7 bases. J lost 2 bases, V lost 6 bases, and 3 bases had no gene match. The CDR3 totals 12 residues. Germline CDR1 and CDR2: SQVTM and ANQGSEA. The CDR3 loop reads CSVGTVNYGYTF. The CDR3 DNA reads as TGCAGCGTGGGGACAGTCAACTATGGCTACACCTTC.

The rearrangement uses TRBV5-6 and TRBJ2-3; D is possibly TRBD2 (6 bases). Trimming took 6 bases from V and 0 from J, leaving 17 bases between them. The CDR3 consists of 16 residues. CDR1 and CDR2 from the germline V gene are SGHDT and YYEEEE. CDR3 sequence reads: CASTTGTRISTDTQYF. The CDR3 region has the DNA TGTGCCAGCACCACCGGGACTCGAATTAGCACAGATACGCAGTATTTT.

This rearrangement joins TRBV9 to TRBJ2-5, with no clear D. The CDR3 totals 13 residues. With 1 base removed from V and 3 bases from J, the gap between germline ends came to 7 bases. CDR1 and CDR2 from the germline V gene are SGDLS and YYNGEE. Here the CDR3 reads CASSVSPEETQYF. The CDR3 DNA sequence: TGTGCCAGCAGCGTATCCCCGGAAGAGACCCAGTACTTC. The full variable domain, with the rest looked up from reference TRBV9 and TRBJ2-5, is DSGVTQTPKHLITATGQRVTLRCSPRSGDLSVYWYQQSLDQGLQFLIQYYNGEERAKGNILERFSAQQFPDLHSELNLSSLELGDSALYFCASSVSPEETQYFGPGTRLLVL.

The chain carries TRBV4-2 and TRBJ1-1; 9 bases map to TRBD1. The length of the CDR3 is 18 residues. From germline, CDR1 is LGHNA and CDR2 YNFKEQ. J lost 1 base, V lost 1 base, and 10 bases had no gene match. Here the CDR3 reads CASSQGTFTGQGNTEAFF. The CDR3, as DNA: TGTGCCAGCAGCCAAGGGACCTTTACGGGACAGGGGAACACTGAAGCTTTCTTT.

This clone was seen just once. The chain couples TRBV7-2 to TRBJ2-7; TRBD1 agrees at 9 bases. This CDR3 region has 14 residues. The germline gives CDR1 SGHTA, CDR2 FQGNSA. Trimming at V came to 5 bases and at J to 3 bases, leaving 5 bases not matched to a gene. The CDR3 protein is CASSATGGGYEQYF. The CDR3 DNA follows: TGTGCCAGCAGCGCGACAGGGGGAGGCTACGAGCAGTACTTC.

The chain uses TRBV29-1 and TRBJ2-1; 10 bases match TRBD2. The germline V gene encodes CDR1 SQVTM and CDR2 ANQGSEA. The V segment lost 3 bases and the J segment 4 bases; nucleotides outside the gene matches: 9. The CDR3 runs to 16 residues. CDR3 coding DNA: TGCAGCGTTGATGATTTAAGCGGGAGGGCTTACAATGAGCAGTTCTTC. Translation gives CSVDDLSGRAYNEQFF.

The chain is built from TRBV2 and TRBJ1-5, with D possibly being TRBD1 (5 bases). This CDR3 has 14 residues. The germline V gene has CDR1 SNHLY and CDR2 FYNNEI. V gave up 1 base and J gave up 3 bases, with 7 bases separating them. The CDR3 region is CASSEVRANQPQHF. The CDR3 DNA sequence: TGTGCCAGCAGTGAAGTCAGGGCCAATCAGCCCCAGCATTTT.

The table lists this clone with a count of one. The rearrangement uses TRBV2 and TRBJ2-7, with TRBD1 matching over 8 bases. Germline V gene lookup returns CDR1 SNHLY and CDR2 FYNNEI. This CDR3 has 14 amino acids. V lost 3 bases and J lost 6; bases outside the gene matches: 7. CDR3 nucleotides: TGTGCCAGCAGTGAGTCCAGGGGGCACATCGAGCAGTACTTC. Its translation is CASSESRGHIEQYF. The entire variable domain, with the rest obtained from reference TRBV2 and TRBJ2-7, is as follows: EPEVTQTPSHQVTQMGQEVILRCVPISNHLYFYWYRQILGQKVEFLVSFYNNEISEKSEIFDDQFSVERPDGSNFTLKIRSTKLEDSAMYFCASSESRGHIEQYFGPGTRLTVT.

This clone came up once. The V call is TRBV5-6, the J call TRBJ2-5; TRBD2 matches at 8 bases. Germline-derived CDR1 and CDR2 are SGHDT and YYEEEE. The CDR3 has 14 amino acids. Trimming at V came to 1 base and at J to 2 bases, leaving 1 base not matched to a gene. CDR3 nucleotides: TGTGCCAGCAGCTTGCCTAGCGGGCAAGAGACCCAGTACTTC. It yields the protein CASSLPSGQETQYF. Full variable domain (outside the CDR3, taken from reference TRBV5-6 and TRBJ2-5): DAGVTQSPTHLIKTRGQQVTLRCSPKSGHDTVSWYQQALGQGPQFIFQYYEEEERQRGNFPDRFSGHQFPNYSSELNVNALLLGDSALYLCASSLPSGQETQYFGPGTRLLVL.

The chain employs TRBV5-5 and TRBJ1-1; D is ambiguous. There are 12 residues in the CDR3. CDR1 and CDR2 (germline): SGHKS, YYEKEE (reference sequence). Trimming pared 4 bases from V and 5 bases from J, leaving 9 bases between. The CDR3 is CASSRTGTEAFF. The CDR3 DNA reads as TGTGCCAGCAGCAGGACGGGAACTGAAGCTTTCTTT. Variable domain in full (rest from reference TRBV5-5 and TRBJ1-1): DAGVTQSPTHLIKTRGQQVTLRCSPISGHKSVSWYQQVLGQGPQFIFQYYEKEERGRGNFPDRFSARQFPNYSSELNVNALLLGDSALYLCASSRTGTEAFFGQGTRLTVV.

This clone was found once. The chain combines TRBV29-1 with TRBJ2-1; 8 bases are shared with TRBD2. This CDR3 spans 15 amino acids. With V trimmed by 4 bases and J by 1 base, 6 bases remained unmatched. Germline loops: CDR1 SQVTM, CDR2 ANQGSEA. The CDR3 region is CSVAGTGGSYNEQFF. The CDR3 region has the DNA TGCAGCGTTGCCGGTACGGGGGGGTCCTACAATGAGCAGTTCTTC.

In its sample, this clone was seen once. The CDR3 protein is CASSPQSGVYNEQFF. The DNA of the CDR3 is TGTGCCAGCAGCCCCCAAAGCGGGGTCTACAATGAGCAGTTCTTC. This sequence joins TRBV9 and TRBJ2-1; 7 bases are shared with TRBD2. Per germline, CDR1 SGDLS and CDR2 YYNGEE. This CDR3 region has 15 residues. Unmatched junction bases numbered 7, after V lost 4 bases and J lost 3 bases.

The chain carries TRBV4-2 and TRBJ2-1, with TRBD2 matching over 12 bases. The germline CDR1 and CDR2 sequences are LGHNA and YNFKEQ. The CDR3 runs 17 residues. Unmatched junction bases numbered 4, after V lost 3 bases and J lost 1 base. CDR3 loop: CASSHHTSGRSYNEQFF. CDR3 DNA: TGTGCCAGCAGCCACCACACTAGCGGGAGGTCCTACAATGAGCAGTTCTTC.

This clone was detected a few times. Distinct nucleotide sequences in the sample also encode this CDR3. The rearrangement joins TRBV4-2 to TRBJ1-2; TRBD1 agrees at 10 bases. Germline CDR1 and CDR2: LGHNA and YNFKEQ. CDR3 length equals 14 residues. J was trimmed by 6 bases and V by 0 bases; bases with no gene match: 1. The CDR3 sequence is CASSQEGTGDGYTF. The DNA of the CDR3 is TGTGCCAGCAGCCAAGAAGGGACAGGGGATGGCTACACCTTC.

The chain employs TRBV2 and TRBJ2-3; 12 bases are a match to TRBD2. Losses at the gene ends were 6 bases for V and 5 bases for J; bases not matched to a gene: 9. Germline V CDR1 and CDR2: SNHLY, FYNNEI. The CDR3 spans 16 residues. The CDR3: CASRPKLAGGGDTQYF. DNA of the CDR3: TGTGCCAGCAGACCAAAACTAGCGGGAGGAGGAGATACGCAGTATTTT. Using reference TRBV2 and TRBJ2-3 for the parts outside the CDR3, the full variable domain is EPEVTQTPSHQVTQMGQEVILRCVPISNHLYFYWYRQILGQKVEFLVSFYNNEISEKSEIFDDQFSVERPDGSNFTLKIRSTKLEDSAMYFCASRPKLAGGGDTQYFGPGTRLTVL.

The chain links TRBV11-2 to TRBJ2-1, with TRBD2 matching 10 bases. The germline CDR1 and CDR2 sequences are SGHAT and FQNNGV. Trimming removed 7 bases from V and 6 bases from J; junction bases left unmatched: 9. This CDR3 region has 15 residues. In nucleotides, the CDR3 is TGTGCCAGCACCTCCGGGACTAGCGCGGTCAATGAGCAGTTCTTC. Encoded protein: CASTSGTSAVNEQFF.

This sequence joins TRBV5-5 and TRBJ2-2; 14 bases are shared with TRBD2. This CDR3 region has 18 residues. Germline V gene data show CDR1 as SGHKS and CDR2 as YYEKEE (reference sequence). Trimming at V came to 4 bases and at J to 4 bases, leaving 9 bases not matched to a gene. Written as DNA, the CDR3 is TGTGCCAGCAGCCTGCCCACGACTAGCGGGAGGGCCACCGGGGAGCTGTTTTTT. This encodes CASSLPTTSGRATGELFF.

The V gene is TRBV9, the J gene TRBJ2-1; TRBD2 matches at 7 bases. Germline V gene lookup returns CDR1 SGDLS and CDR2 YYNGEE. J gave up 5 bases and V 6 bases, and 8 bases lay outside the gene matches. CDR3 length: 14 residues. DNA of the CDR3: TGTGCCAGCACCGGGGGGTTACCAGACAATGAGCAGTTCTTC. This sequence encodes CASTGGLPDNEQFF. Complete variable domain (other parts from reference TRBV9 and TRBJ2-1): DSGVTQTPKHLITATGQRVTLRCSPRSGDLSVYWYQQSLDQGLQFLIQYYNGEERAKGNILERFSAQQFPDLHSELNLSSLELGDSALYFCASTGGLPDNEQFFGPGTRLTVL.